The 2 T cell receptor beta chains presented below share a single source sample, sequenced in a study of CD8+ T cells in alopecia areata. Sequencing relied on a cDNA template that was reverse transcribed from extracted RNA. Libraries were prepared by immunoSEQ multiplex PCR; TCRdb keeps only in-frame clonotypes and omits some of them. The table shows around 190,000 clones, with roughly 60% occurring only once. The treatment here: oral pan-JAK inhibitor, 5-10 mg twice daily. The sequenced sample was CD4+ T cells sorted from blood, obtained at week 24, from a patient treated with tofacitinib. The receptors were gathered from a human donor with alopecia areata.

This clone has just a few counts. The chain uses TRBV10-2 and TRBJ1-1, with D unclear. Deletions cut 4 bases from V and 7 bases from J, with 13 bases between. CDR1 is WSHSY and CDR2 is SAAADI in the germline V gene. The CDR3 length is 13 residues. The CDR3 protein is CASSALPGFEAFF. The CDR3 region has the DNA TGCGCCAGCAGTGCGTTGCCGGGCTTTGAAGCTTTCTTT.

The J gene is TRBJ2-5, the V gene TRBV12-5; unclear D gene. Per the germline V gene, CDR1 is LGHNT and CDR2 is FRNRAP. The CDR3 totals 13 residues. Trimming pared 6 bases from V and 5 bases from J, leaving 13 bases between. The CDR3 DNA sequence: TGTGCTAGTGGCTCCGGGTTGGGGGAGACCCAGTACTTC. Translated, it gives CASGSGLGETQYF.